This entry features one T cell receptor (beta chain) sequence. Its target is not known. CDR3 length: 13 amino acids. Trimming took off 10 bases at V and 4 bases at J, with 13 bases between the two ends. CDR1 SGHTA and CDR2 FQGNSA come from the germline V gene. Sequencing was performed with immunoSEQ multiplex PCR; in TCRdb, only in-frame clones are kept and a portion is missing. The sample has more than 120,000 clones; around nine tenths are singletons. This sample is part of a study of radiation and T cells in renal cell carcinoma. Notes on the study in general: In blood, top tumor clones expanded by 2 weeks, shrinking by 4. No pretreatment tumor biopsies were available for baseline clonotypes.

Time point in this sample: blood 4 weeks post-SBRT, at nephrectomy. Treatment noted: 15 Gy SBRT to primary tumor, nephrectomy 4 weeks later. Nephrectomy followed 15 Gy stereotactic body radiation by 4 weeks. Clear cell pathology was present in this patient's renal cell carcinoma. Sequenced material: blood, taken from a patient whose treatment included radiotherapy and nephrectomy. J is TRBJ2-2 and V is TRBV7-2, with D maybe TRBD2 (6 bases). This receptor was taken from a woman between 45 and 65 years old with renal cell carcinoma. This CDR3 reads CATRGVGTGELFF. The CDR3 DNA is TGTGCCACGCGGGGCGTGGGCACCGGGGAGCTGTTTTTT.